This entry lists 26 T cell receptor beta chains sequenced from one sample in a study of regulatory T cells in long-lasting Graves disease (dated by TCRdb to 2020 to 2023). Libraries were made using multiplex PCR. Instrument used: Illumina HiSeq 4000. TCR beta libraries were built with iRepertoire HTBI primers and Arm-PCR amplification of CDR3 regions. Starting from the raw public reads, TCRdb applied fastp trimming at Q25, assembled clones with MiXCR and retained in-frame beta chains. Each entry is one CDR3 protein sequence, shown with its most common DNA and genes. The sample includes over 300,000 distinct CDR3 sequences, with around a sixth observed a single time. The top ten hold about 20% of the sample. The time point label of this sample denotes: newly diagnosed GD, antithyroid drugs for less than 3 months. For both TCR sequencing and RNA sequencing, RNA was extracted from PBMCs in TRIzol. Source: peripheral blood mononuclear cells (PBMCs), taken at new diagnosis, from a patient treated with antithyroid drugs. These receptor sequences come from a female donor with Graves disease.

The CDR3 nucleotides read TGTGCCAGCAGTGGGGGGACTATCGCCGGGGAGCTGTTTTTT. Translated: CASSGGTIAGELFF. The chain has TRBV27 and TRBJ2-2; 7 bases map to TRBD2. The V gene's germline CDR1 is MNHEY and CDR2 SMNVEV (reference sequence). Losses at the gene ends were 5 bases for V and 6 bases for J; bases not matched to a gene: 6. There are 14 residues in the CDR3.

This clonotype was observed at least ten times. The CDR3 DNA reads as TGCAGTGCTCGGAGGGTTGGCTCTGGAAACACCATATATTTT. This sequence encodes CSARRVGSGNTIYF. V usage is TRBV20-1 and J usage is TRBJ1-3; no definite D call. There are 14 residues in the CDR3. The germline V and J ends were trimmed by 5 bases and 0 bases, with 11 bases remaining between them. Looked up from germline, CDR1 is DFQATT and CDR2 is SNEGSKA (reference sequence).

In its sample, this clonotype was seen many times. V usage is TRBV28 and J usage is TRBJ2-5; 8 nucleotides match TRBD2. Germline values: CDR1 MDHEN, CDR2 SYDVKM. The V and J ends lost 4 bases and 3 bases, in that order; junction bases with no gene match: 13. The CDR3 runs 17 residues. This chain's CDR3 is CASSSPGVAGSKETQYF. DNA of the CDR3: TGTGCCAGCAGTTCCCCTGGGGTAGCGGGAAGCAAAGAGACCCAGTACTTC.

The rearrangement joins TRBV5-1 to TRBJ2-2; possible D gene TRBD2, 7 bases. V lost 8 bases and J 4 bases, leaving 15 bases between the germline ends. The germline CDR1 and CDR2 sequences are SGHRS and YFSETQ. The CDR3 is 14 residues long. In DNA, the CDR3 is TGCGCCAGTGGCCGTGCGGGGGCCACCGGGGAGCTGTTTTTT. Protein sequence: CASGRAGATGELFF.

The sample holds a few counts of this clonotype. The chain joins TRBV12-3 or TRBV12-4 to TRBJ2-1; D unclear. The CDR3 length is 17 residues. Trimming stripped 5 bases from V and 3 bases from J, with 20 bases between. The CDR3 region is CASSPSAGRDVYNEQFF. CDR3 sequence (DNA): TGTGCCAGCAGTCCATCGGCCGGACGTGACGTCTACAATGAGCAGTTCTTC.

This clonotype was seen many times. The V call is TRBV20-1, the J call TRBJ1-1; maybe TRBD1 (5 bases). Germline values: CDR1 DFQATT, CDR2 SNEGSKA (reference sequence). V lost 6 bases and J 4 bases, leaving 15 bases between the germline ends. The CDR3 extends over 13 amino acids. CDR3 sequence: CSATVGGGTEAFF. CDR3 in DNA: TGCAGTGCCACTGTTGGGGGGGGCACTGAAGCTTTCTTT.

Only a few counts were recorded for this clonotype. In DNA, the CDR3 is TGTGCCAGCAGTTCCTCGGACAGCGCGAACACTGAAGCTTTCTTT. Translation: CASSSSDSANTEAFF. The chain uses TRBV12-3 or TRBV12-4 and TRBJ1-1, with D perhaps matching TRBD1 (6 bases). The length of the CDR3 is 15 residues. Trimming stripped 4 bases from V and 1 base from J, with 13 bases between.

This clonotype was observed many times. The chain links TRBV12-3 or TRBV12-4 to TRBJ2-7; a weak D match, TRBD1 (5 bases). This CDR3 spans 17 amino acids. The V end lost 5 bases, the J end lost 2 bases, and 22 bases lay between the germline ends. The CDR3 coding sequence is TGTGCCAGCAGTAACCCCCGGACACAAAAGGGCACCTACGAGCAGTACTTC. Translation gives CASSNPRTQKGTYEQYF.

This clonotype has more than one count but fewer than ten. This may be a read error, as it is one base from a much larger clone. This rearrangement joins TRBV20-1 to TRBJ2-7, with 12 bases lining up with TRBD2. The germline CDR1 and CDR2 sequences are DFQATT and SNEGSKA (reference sequence). The CDR3 has 17 residues. For the CDR3, the DNA is TGCAGTGCTAGAGATACTAGCGGGAGGAGGGGAGGATACGAGCGGTACTTC. Translating gives CSARDTSGRRGGYERYF.

This clonotype showed up many times. V usage is TRBV15 and J usage is TRBJ2-3, with D maybe TRBD2 (5 bases). From germline, CDR1 is LNHNV and CDR2 YYDKDF (reference sequence). V dropped 7 bases and J dropped 3 bases, with 20 bases sitting between them. CDR3 length: 16 residues. This CDR3 reads CATIPDLRDYTDTQYF. In DNA, the CDR3 is TGTGCCACCATCCCAGACTTGAGGGATTATACAGATACGCAGTATTTT.

This clonotype was seen just once. The likely explanation is a read error, given a far larger clone one base away. V usage is TRBV7-2 and J usage is TRBJ1-1; no firm D call. Trimming left V 6 bases short and J 11 bases short, with 25 bases between. Germline loops: CDR1 SGHTA, CDR2 FQGNSA. The CDR3 runs to 15 residues. CDR3: CASRPKSAAHDGAFF. DNA for the CDR3: TGTGCCAGCAGGCCCAAGTCGGCAGCACACGACGGGGCTTTCTTT.

The chain carries TRBV18 and TRBJ1-2; D unresolved. The CDR3 runs to 15 residues. Germline loops: CDR1 KGHSH, CDR2 LQKENI. The ends were cut back, 2 bases at V and 3 bases at J, with 13 bases in the middle. The CDR3 here is CASSPNRNSDYGYTF. The CDR3 DNA reads as TGTGCCAGCTCACCAAACAGAAATAGTGACTATGGCTACACCTTC.

This clonotype was recorded many times. This chain joins TRBV20-1 and TRBJ2-7; D is perhaps TRBD1 or TRBD2 (5 bases each). Trimming took off 6 bases at V and 6 bases at J, with 21 bases between the two ends. This CDR3 spans 14 amino acids. The germline CDR1 and CDR2 sequences are DFQATT and SNEGSKA (reference sequence). CDR3 bases: TGCAGTGCCCTTCCGGGCTTAAGAGGGGTCGAGCAGTACTTC. Translating gives CSALPGLRGVEQYF.

The table lists this clonotype with a count of one. DNA for the CDR3: TGTGCCAGCAGTCGGGACAGGGGATGGGAGACCCAGTACTTC. Translated: CASSRDRGWETQYF. The rearrangement joins TRBV12-3 or TRBV12-4 to TRBJ2-5; 10 nucleotides align to TRBD1. CDR3 length: 14 amino acids. With 5 bases clipped from V and 5 bases from J, the junction kept 5 bases outside the gene matches.

In this sample, this clonotype turned up many times. V usage is TRBV7-2 and J usage is TRBJ1-3; 7 bases fit TRBD1. Looked up from germline, CDR1 is SGHTA and CDR2 is FQGNSA. This CDR3 has 14 amino acids. The trim removed 8 bases at V and 8 bases at J, leaving 12 bases unmatched. CDR3 nucleotides: TGTGCCAGCCAGCCGGGACAGCTCGAAGACACCATATATTTT. Protein product: CASQPGQLEDTIYF.

The rearrangement links TRBV29-1 to TRBJ2-7; D not certain. CDR1 and CDR2 from the germline V gene are SQVTM and ANQGSEA. This CDR3 comprises 15 residues. V was clipped by 4 bases and J by 0 bases, with 16 bases between them. The CDR3 region has the DNA TGCAGCGTTGTGCGTGGAGACGCGAGCTCCTACGAGCAGTACTTC. Its translation: CSVVRGDASSYEQYF.

This clonotype was counted many times. V usage is TRBV20-1 and J usage is TRBJ2-7; D call uncertain. The V and J ends lost 6 bases and 2 bases respectively, with 14 bases between them. Per germline, CDR1 DFQATT and CDR2 SNEGSKA (reference sequence). This CDR3 region has 13 residues. CDR3 DNA sequence: TGCAGTGCCCCCGATTCCGGTACCTACGAGCAGTACTTC. This sequence encodes CSAPDSGTYEQYF.

In its sample, this clonotype was seen many times. The J gene is TRBJ2-7, the V gene TRBV9; D is ambiguous. Germline values: CDR1 SGDLS, CDR2 YYNGEE. Deletions cut 0 bases from V and 0 bases from J, with 7 bases between. The CDR3 totals 14 residues. The CDR3 sequence: CASSVARNSYEQYF. For the CDR3, the DNA is TGTGCCAGCAGCGTAGCACGGAACTCCTACGAGCAGTACTTC. The full variable domain, with the rest looked up from reference TRBV9 and TRBJ2-7, is DSGVTQTPKHLITATGQRVTLRCSPRSGDLSVYWYQQSLDQGLQFLIQYYNGEERAKGNILERFSAQQFPDLHSELNLSSLELGDSALYFCASSVARNSYEQYFGPGTRLTVT.

This clonotype was seen at least ten times. The chain couples TRBV4-1 to TRBJ2-1; D gene unclear. V was clipped by 1 base and J by 10 bases, with 11 bases between them. In germline, CDR1 is MGHRA, CDR2 YSYEKL. The CDR3 loop spans 13 amino acids. The CDR3 DNA is TGCGCCAGCAGCCAAGTGGGTCTCCGAGAGCAGTTCTTC. It encodes CASSQVGLREQFF.

This clonotype was observed at least ten times. V usage is TRBV5-1 and J usage is TRBJ2-3, with D hard to call. Germline CDR1 is SGHRS and CDR2 is YFSETQ. The CDR3 has 16 residues. V shed 0 bases and J shed 2 bases, with 13 bases lying between them. CDR3 in amino acids: CASSLVARLVTDTQYF. The CDR3 DNA sequence: TGCGCCAGCAGCTTGGTGGCCAGGCTCGTCACAGATACGCAGTATTTT.

This clonotype was counted ten times or more. V usage is TRBV27 and J usage is TRBJ2-7; 10 bases are shared with TRBD1. The CDR3 covers 15 residues. Germline V gene lookup returns CDR1 MNHEY and CDR2 SMNVEV (reference sequence). After removal of 4 bases from V and 4 bases from J, the junction contained 7 bases not matched to a gene. CDR3 DNA sequence: TGTGCCAGCAGTTACATCCGGGACAGGGGATACGAGCAGTACTTC. This codes for CASSYIRDRGYEQYF.

The chain has TRBV6-1 and TRBJ1-5, with D possibly TRBD1 on 5 matching bases. The CDR3 loop spans 14 amino acids. Trimming pared 4 bases from V and 8 bases from J, leaving 15 bases between. Germline V gene sequence: CDR1 MNHNS, CDR2 SASEGT. CDR3 coding DNA: TGTGCCAGCAGTGTTTGGGGCAGCGGGGAGCCCCAGCATTTT. It translates to CASSVWGSGEPQHF.

The table lists this clonotype with a few counts. This sequence joins TRBV24-1 and TRBJ1-1, with a weak D call TRBD1 (5 bases). V shed 5 bases and J shed 5 bases, with 11 bases lying between them. CDR3 size: 13 residues. The germline V gene has CDR1 KGHDR and CDR2 SFDVKD. CDR3 nucleotides: TGTGCCACCAGTGCAGGGTTGGGTACTGAAGCTTTCTTT. The encoded protein is CATSAGLGTEAFF.

V and J are TRBV2 and TRBJ1-1; tentative D call: TRBD1 (6 bases). The germline V gene encodes CDR1 SNHLY and CDR2 FYNNEI. The CDR3 has 13 amino acids. V lost 8 bases and J lost 4, with 14 bases in between. CDR3 coding DNA: TGTGCCAGCGGACTACAGGGAAGCACTGAAGCTTTCTTT. Residues: CASGLQGSTEAFF.

This clonotype was detected ten times or more. The chain couples TRBV5-1 to TRBJ2-3; TRBD2 matches 9 bases. The germline V gene has CDR1 SGHRS and CDR2 YFSETQ. V trimming: 3 bases; J trimming: 3 bases; junction bases outside the gene matches: 11. The length of the CDR3 is 17 residues. CDR3 in DNA: TGCGCCAGCAGCTCCCTCCTGTCGCGGGAGGGGACAGATACGCAGTATTTT. Its translation is CASSSLLSREGTDTQYF.

Regarding this clonotype: A single base separates this from a much larger clone, so it may be a read error. J is TRBJ2-7 and V is TRBV9, with TRBD1 matching over 8 bases. The germline V gene has CDR1 SGDLS and CDR2 YYNGEE. J was trimmed by 8 bases and V by 3 bases; bases with no gene match: 7. The CDR3 covers 13 residues. The CDR3: CASSAGQGTKQYF. CDR3 DNA: TGTGCCAGCAGCGCCGGACAGGGCACCAAGCAGTACTTC.